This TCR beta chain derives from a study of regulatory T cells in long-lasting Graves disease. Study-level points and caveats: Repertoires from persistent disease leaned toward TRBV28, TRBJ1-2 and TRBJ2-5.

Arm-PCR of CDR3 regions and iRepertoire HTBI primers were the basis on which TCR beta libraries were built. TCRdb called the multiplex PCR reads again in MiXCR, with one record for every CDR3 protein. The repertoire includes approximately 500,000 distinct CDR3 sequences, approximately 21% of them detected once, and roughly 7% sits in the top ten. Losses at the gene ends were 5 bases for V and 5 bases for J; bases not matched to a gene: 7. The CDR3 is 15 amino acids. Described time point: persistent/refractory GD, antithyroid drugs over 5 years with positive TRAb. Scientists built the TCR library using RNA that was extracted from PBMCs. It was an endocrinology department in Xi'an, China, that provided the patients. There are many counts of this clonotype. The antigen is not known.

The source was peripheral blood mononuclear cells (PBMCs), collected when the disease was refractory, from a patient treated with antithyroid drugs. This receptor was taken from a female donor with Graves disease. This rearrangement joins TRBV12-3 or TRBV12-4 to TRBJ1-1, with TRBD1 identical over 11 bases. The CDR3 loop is CASSRTGTGGTEAFF. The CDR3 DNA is TGTGCCAGCAGTCGAACCGGGACAGGGGGGACTGAAGCTTTCTTT.